This T cell receptor (beta chain) came from a study of T-cell memory formation after mild COVID-19. Overall study findings and caveats: Clones that contracted from day 15 to 85 were balanced CD4/CD8, while later expanders leaned CD4+. CD4+ contracting clones were mainly CM and EM; CD8+ ones, EMRA. Memory cells collected pre-infection included some clones that later responded, suggesting cross-reactive memory joined.

Germline V gene sequence: CDR1 SGHRS, CDR2 YFSETQ. The CDR3 runs 20 residues. Trimming took 0 bases from V and 4 from J; bases not matched to a gene: 18. TCRdb redid the calling of the 5' RACE reads with MiXCR, one entry per CDR3 protein. The sample lists roughly 58,000 distinct CDR3 sequences, more than 8% seen once, with approximately 1.2% in the top ten. This clonotype has more than one count but fewer than ten. Its target is not known. The receptor was isolated from a man aged 18 to 35 who had mild COVID-19 (a few samples of this study predate the infection). Cell type and time point are not known. The sequencing sample was made of PBMCs or a T cell subset sorted from them (not recorded which). The V gene is TRBV5-1, the J gene TRBJ2-1; 8 positions match TRBD2. This chain's CDR3 is CASSLGRRDRGGPFYNEQFF. Here the CDR3 DNA reads TGCGCCAGCAGCTTGGGACGCCGTGATCGCGGGGGGCCGTTTTACAATGAGCAGTTCTTC.